These T cell receptor beta chains were read from a single sample in a study of identical twins. TCRdb called the 5' RACE reads again in MiXCR, with one record for every CDR3 protein. The repertoire holds about 470,000 distinct CDR3 sequences, with around 24% as singletons. The same data also went into a second study, on T cells expressing NK-cell markers.

Material for sequencing was CD4+ T cells sorted from blood. The receptors were gathered from a woman aged 18 to 35 in good health. Both conserved end residues are part of each CDR3. The D gene is left open where the match is weak. Expanded clones get a size class; other rows say once, few or many, or leave the size out.

D gene: TRBD2
V gene: TRBV12-3/TRBV12-4
clone size: -
J gene: TRBJ2-1
CDR3 protein: CASSYSGRYNEQFF
CDR3 DNA: TGTGCCAGCAGTTACAGCGGGAGATACAATGAGCAGTTCTTC

D gene: -
V gene: TRBV7-3
clone size: -
J gene: TRBJ2-2
CDR3 protein: CASSLRPAGELFF
CDR3 DNA: TGTGCCAGCAGCTTAAGGCCCGCCGGGGAGCTGTTTTTT

D gene: -
V gene: TRBV3-1
clone size: -
J gene: TRBJ1-4
CDR3 protein: CASSPRASNEKLFF
CDR3 DNA: TGTGCCAGCAGCCCTCGGGCTAGTAATGAAAAACTGTTTTTT

D gene: TRBD2
V gene: TRBV20-1
clone size: few
J gene: TRBJ2-5
CDR3 protein: CSAIRAGGETQYF
CDR3 DNA: TGCAGTGCTATCCGAGCGGGAGGAGAGACCCAGTACTTC

D gene: TRBD2
V gene: TRBV10-2
clone size: few
J gene: TRBJ2-5
CDR3 protein: CASRGTSGSQETQYF
CDR3 DNA: TGCGCCAGCAGAGGGACTAGCGGGAGCCAAGAGACCCAGTACTTC

D gene: -
V gene: TRBV7-8
clone size: -
J gene: TRBJ2-5
CDR3 protein: CASSLGSLGGETQYF
CDR3 DNA: TGTGCCAGCAGCTTAGGTTCTTTAGGGGGAGAGACCCAGTACTTC

D gene: -
V gene: TRBV7-2
clone size: -
J gene: TRBJ1-1
CDR3 protein: CASSRWLAEGNTEAFF
CDR3 DNA: TGTGCCAGCAGCCGGTGGTTAGCAGAAGGGAACACTGAAGCTTTCTTT

D gene: TRBD1
V gene: TRBV2
clone size: -
J gene: TRBJ2-5
CDR3 protein: CASSPFGSTGGATQYF
CDR3 DNA: TGTGCCAGCAGTCCCTTCGGGAGTACAGGGGGCGCGACCCAGTACTTC

D gene: TRBD2
V gene: TRBV18
clone size: few
J gene: TRBJ2-1
CDR3 protein: CASSPSLAGAGEQFF
CDR3 DNA: TGTGCCAGCTCACCCTCGCTAGCGGGAGCGGGTGAGCAGTTCTTC

D gene: -
V gene: TRBV2
clone size: few
J gene: TRBJ2-7
CDR3 protein: CASSVVGLGEQYF
CDR3 DNA: TGTGCCAGCAGTGTGGTGGGGTTGGGCGAGCAGTACTTC

D gene: TRBD2
V gene: TRBV12-3/TRBV12-4
clone size: few
J gene: TRBJ2-1
CDR3 protein: CASSRWEREANEQFF
CDR3 DNA: TGTGCCAGCAGCCGTTGGGAGCGGGAGGCCAATGAGCAGTTCTTC

D gene: TRBD2
V gene: TRBV5-1
clone size: few
J gene: TRBJ2-5
CDR3 protein: CASMAGASGEAQYF
CDR3 DNA: TGCGCCAGCATGGCGGGAGCTTCGGGGGAGGCCCAGTACTTC

D gene: -
V gene: TRBV28
clone size: few
J gene: TRBJ2-1
CDR3 protein: CASSSAGAETYNEQFF
CDR3 DNA: TGTGCCAGCAGCTCCGCCGGGGCGGAGACCTACAATGAGCAGTTCTTC

D gene: -
V gene: TRBV20-1
clone size: many
J gene: TRBJ1-1
CDR3 protein: CSASERWEAFF
CDR3 DNA: TGCAGTGCCTCGGAGAGATGGGAAGCTTTCTTT

D gene: -
V gene: TRBV5-1
clone size: -
J gene: TRBJ1-6
CDR3 protein: CASSLGPDDSPLHF
CDR3 DNA: TGCGCCAGCAGCCTTGGACCGGACGATTCACCCCTCCACTTT

D gene: -
V gene: TRBV12-5
clone size: once
J gene: TRBJ2-7
CDR3 protein: CASGLVVGPASSYEQYF
CDR3 DNA: TGTGCTAGTGGTTTGGTAGTTGGCCCCGCGAGCTCCTACGAGCAGTACTTC

D gene: -
V gene: TRBV3-1
clone size: few
J gene: TRBJ2-1
CDR3 protein: CASSQPGVVYEQFF
CDR3 DNA: TGTGCCAGCAGCCAACCGGGAGTGGTGTATGAGCAGTTCTTC

D gene: -
V gene: TRBV12-3/TRBV12-4
clone size: -
J gene: TRBJ2-7
CDR3 protein: CASSFRVREQYF
CDR3 DNA: TGTGCCAGCAGTTTCAGGGTCCGCGAGCAGTACTTC

D gene: -
V gene: TRBV20-1
clone size: -
J gene: TRBJ2-1
CDR3 protein: CSAMGGRSYNEQFF
CDR3 DNA: TGCAGTGCCATGGGGGGACGGTCCTACAATGAGCAGTTCTTC

D gene: -
V gene: TRBV5-1
clone size: many
J gene: TRBJ1-1
CDR3 protein: CASSLVELNTEAFF
CDR3 DNA: TGCGCCAGCAGCTTGGTAGAGCTAAACACTGAAGCTTTCTTT

D gene: TRBD2
V gene: TRBV6-2/TRBV6-3
clone size: -
J gene: TRBJ2-7
CDR3 protein: CASIETSTSKEYF
CDR3 DNA: TGTGCCAGCATTGAGACTAGCACTTCGAAGGAGTACTTC

D gene: TRBD1
V gene: TRBV12-3/TRBV12-4
clone size: few
J gene: TRBJ1-1
CDR3 protein: CASSLYRGENTEAFF
CDR3 DNA: TGTGCCAGCAGCCTATACAGGGGTGAGAACACTGAAGCTTTCTTT

D gene: TRBD2
V gene: TRBV4-2
clone size: few
J gene: TRBJ2-1
CDR3 protein: CASSQEPAGGYNEQFF
CDR3 DNA: TGTGCCAGCAGCCAAGAACCAGCGGGAGGGTACAATGAGCAGTTCTTC

D gene: -
V gene: TRBV5-6
clone size: few
J gene: TRBJ2-1
CDR3 protein: CASSLPGRSPNEQFF
CDR3 DNA: TGTGCCAGCAGCTTGCCGGGTCGATCCCCCAATGAGCAGTTCTTC

D gene: -
V gene: TRBV7-9
clone size: -
J gene: TRBJ1-1
CDR3 protein: CASSSGETNTEAFF
CDR3 DNA: TGTGCCAGCAGCTCGGGCGAGACGAACACTGAAGCTTTCTTT

D gene: -
V gene: TRBV5-1
clone size: -
J gene: TRBJ2-2
CDR3 protein: CASADLADGELFF
CDR3 DNA: TGCGCCAGCGCTGACTTGGCTGATGGGGAGCTGTTTTTT

D gene: TRBD2
V gene: TRBV7-9
clone size: -
J gene: TRBJ2-1
CDR3 protein: CASSPGTASGRVGEQFF
CDR3 DNA: TGTGCCAGCAGCCCCGGGACCGCTAGCGGGAGGGTAGGTGAGCAGTTCTTC

D gene: -
V gene: TRBV6-2/TRBV6-3
clone size: -
J gene: TRBJ2-3
CDR3 protein: CASSYPQDFNTQYF
CDR3 DNA: TGTGCCAGCAGTTACCCCCAGGACTTCAATACGCAGTATTTT

D gene: -
V gene: TRBV2
clone size: -
J gene: TRBJ2-1
CDR3 protein: CASGASALVEQFF
CDR3 DNA: TGTGCCAGCGGTGCTAGCGCCCTCGTTGAGCAGTTCTTC

D gene: -
V gene: TRBV7-9
clone size: -
J gene: TRBJ2-1
CDR3 protein: CASSLESGYNEQFF
CDR3 DNA: TGTGCCAGCAGCTTAGAGAGCGGTTACAATGAGCAGTTCTTC

D gene: TRBD1
V gene: TRBV20-1
clone size: few
J gene: TRBJ1-1
CDR3 protein: CSARLAGTGDTEAFF
CDR3 DNA: TGCAGTGCTAGACTCGCCGGGACAGGGGACACTGAAGCTTTCTTT

D gene: -
V gene: TRBV20-1
clone size: -
J gene: TRBJ2-3
CDR3 protein: CSATKPGPDTQYF
CDR3 DNA: TGCAGTGCTACCAAACCGGGTCCAGATACGCAGTATTTT

D gene: -
V gene: TRBV12-3/TRBV12-4
clone size: -
J gene: TRBJ1-6
CDR3 protein: CASSTGRNSPLHF
CDR3 DNA: TGTGCCAGCAGTACAGGGCGGAATTCACCCCTCCACTTT

D gene: TRBD2
V gene: TRBV20-1
clone size: -
J gene: TRBJ2-1
CDR3 protein: CSAGGSRNEQFF
CDR3 DNA: TGCAGTGCGGGAGGGAGCCGAAATGAGCAGTTCTTC

D gene: -
V gene: TRBV5-1
clone size: -
J gene: TRBJ2-5
CDR3 protein: CASSLEGIGETQYF
CDR3 DNA: TGCGCCAGCAGCTTGGAGGGTATAGGGGAGACCCAGTACTTC

D gene: -
V gene: TRBV7-6
clone size: once
J gene: TRBJ2-7
CDR3 protein: CASSYSHGYEQYF
CDR3 DNA: TGTGCCAGCAGCTACAGCCACGGCTACGAGCAGTACTTC

D gene: -
V gene: TRBV9
clone size: few
J gene: TRBJ1-1
CDR3 protein: CASSAERDTEAFF
CDR3 DNA: TGTGCCAGCAGCGCCGAACGGGATACTGAAGCTTTCTTT

D gene: -
V gene: TRBV15
clone size: -
J gene: TRBJ2-3
CDR3 protein: CATSPGHSTDTQYF
CDR3 DNA: TGTGCCACCAGCCCGGGGCATAGCACAGATACGCAGTATTTT

D gene: -
V gene: TRBV20-1
clone size: -
J gene: TRBJ2-5
CDR3 protein: CSAARGQLQETQYF
CDR3 DNA: TGCAGTGCTGCGCGAGGACAGCTACAAGAGACCCAGTACTTC

D gene: -
V gene: TRBV3-1
clone size: -
J gene: TRBJ2-2
CDR3 protein: CASSQGVNTGELFF
CDR3 DNA: TGTGCCAGCAGCCAAGGAGTTAACACCGGGGAGCTGTTTTTT

D gene: -
V gene: TRBV20-1
clone size: once
J gene: TRBJ1-2
CDR3 protein: CSARRGNYGYTF
CDR3 DNA: TGCAGTGCTAGACGGGGCAACTATGGCTACACCTTC

D gene: -
V gene: TRBV6-6
clone size: few
J gene: TRBJ2-2
CDR3 protein: CAARVTNTGELFF
CDR3 DNA: TGTGCCGCCAGGGTTACGAACACCGGGGAGCTGTTTTTT

D gene: -
V gene: TRBV20-1
clone size: -
J gene: TRBJ2-2
CDR3 protein: CSVPRGGDTGELFF
CDR3 DNA: TGCAGTGTCCCCCGTGGCGGGGACACCGGGGAGCTGTTTTTT

D gene: -
V gene: TRBV12-5
clone size: -
J gene: TRBJ1-3
CDR3 protein: CASGLGDTSGNTIYF
CDR3 DNA: TGTGCTAGTGGTTTGGGAGACACCTCTGGAAACACCATATATTTT

D gene: -
V gene: TRBV10-3
clone size: -
J gene: TRBJ1-1
CDR3 protein: CAIRDPAREDTEAFF
CDR3 DNA: TGTGCCATCAGGGACCCGGCAAGAGAAGACACTGAAGCTTTCTTT

D gene: TRBD1
V gene: TRBV12-3/TRBV12-4
clone size: few
J gene: TRBJ2-2
CDR3 protein: CASSPGTGKNTGELFF
CDR3 DNA: TGTGCCAGCAGTCCCGGGACAGGGAAGAACACCGGGGAGCTGTTTTTT

D gene: -
V gene: TRBV5-1
clone size: many
J gene: TRBJ2-3
CDR3 protein: CASSLDSRTDTQYF
CDR3 DNA: TGCGCCAGCAGCTTGGACTCCCGCACAGATACGCAGTATTTT

D gene: TRBD2
V gene: TRBV20-1
clone size: -
J gene: TRBJ2-1
CDR3 protein: CSARVAGGPSYNEQFF
CDR3 DNA: TGCAGTGCTAGAGTAGCGGGAGGACCCTCCTACAATGAGCAGTTCTTC

D gene: -
V gene: TRBV20-1
clone size: -
J gene: TRBJ2-1
CDR3 protein: CSARAQRGPNEQFF
CDR3 DNA: TGCAGTGCTAGAGCCCAAAGGGGCCCAAATGAGCAGTTCTTC

D gene: TRBD1
V gene: TRBV5-1
clone size: few
J gene: TRBJ1-4
CDR3 protein: CASSLGSDRAGEKLFF
CDR3 DNA: TGCGCCAGCAGCTTGGGGTCCGACAGGGCTGGTGAAAAACTGTTTTTT

D gene: TRBD1
V gene: TRBV7-8
clone size: -
J gene: TRBJ1-6
CDR3 protein: CASSRDRASPLHF
CDR3 DNA: TGTGCCAGCAGCCGTGACAGGGCTTCACCCCTCCACTTT

D gene: -
V gene: TRBV7-9
clone size: few
J gene: TRBJ1-5
CDR3 protein: CASSFSINEPQHF
CDR3 DNA: TGTGCCAGCAGCTTTTCTATCAATGAGCCCCAGCATTTT

D gene: TRBD2
V gene: TRBV10-3
clone size: few
J gene: TRBJ2-7
CDR3 protein: CAISGLAGGRNEQYF
CDR3 DNA: TGTGCCATCAGTGGCCTAGCGGGAGGTAGGAACGAGCAGTACTTC

D gene: TRBD1
V gene: TRBV30
clone size: few
J gene: TRBJ1-2
CDR3 protein: CAWSRLKGQGAWGYTF
CDR3 DNA: TGTGCCTGGAGTCGACTTAAAGGACAGGGGGCATGGGGCTACACCTTC

D gene: -
V gene: TRBV11-2
clone size: -
J gene: TRBJ2-1
CDR3 protein: CASSFVPRDGEQFF
CDR3 DNA: TGTGCCAGCAGCTTCGTCCCCCGAGACGGTGAGCAGTTCTTC

D gene: -
V gene: TRBV11-2
clone size: -
J gene: TRBJ1-2
CDR3 protein: CASSFGPHYGYTF
CDR3 DNA: TGTGCCAGCAGCTTCGGACCGCACTATGGCTACACCTTC

D gene: -
V gene: TRBV20-1
clone size: few
J gene: TRBJ1-2
CDR3 protein: CSAPAGDYGYTF
CDR3 DNA: TGCAGTGCACCCGCAGGGGACTATGGCTACACCTTC

D gene: -
V gene: TRBV2
clone size: -
J gene: TRBJ2-1
CDR3 protein: CASSEGTRYNEQFF
CDR3 DNA: TGTGCCAGCAGTGAAGGGACTCGCTACAATGAGCAGTTCTTC

D gene: -
V gene: TRBV15
clone size: many
J gene: TRBJ1-2
CDR3 protein: CATSRESGGSYGYTF
CDR3 DNA: TGTGCCACCAGCAGAGAGAGTGGGGGATCCTATGGCTACACCTTC